This entry lists 9 T cell receptor beta chains sequenced from one sample in a study of T-cell reconstitution after alpha-beta-depleted transplantation in children. Preparing the TCRbeta library involved the use of unique molecular identifiers. Each CDR3 protein gets one entry after TCRdb re-called the PCR reads with MiXCR. Altogether about 340,000 distinct CDR3 sequences are present, approximately 10% being singletons, with the ten largest covering under 3%. The sequencing here drew on PBMCs from the stem cell graft donor, taken from the stem cell graft. The receptors here all came from a human donor who donated a stem cell graft to a child with acute lymphoblastic leukemia.

The chain links TRBV12-3 or TRBV12-4 to TRBJ2-1, with TRBD2 identical over 8 bases. The CDR3 extends over 18 amino acids. Unmatched junction bases numbered 12, after V lost 2 bases and J lost 3 bases. The CDR3 loop reads CASSLSTSGEQFYNEQFF. The CDR3, as DNA: TGTGCCAGCAGTTTAAGTACTAGCGGTGAACAATTCTACAATGAGCAGTTCTTC.

This sequence joins TRBV5-1 and TRBJ2-5, with 12 bases fitting TRBD1. This CDR3 comprises 15 residues. The V and J ends lost 4 bases and 5 bases, in that order; junction bases with no gene match: 6. From germline, CDR1 is SGHRS and CDR2 YFSETQ. The CDR3 region has the DNA TGCGCCAGCAGCCCGGGACAGGGGGCGGTGGAGACCCAGTACTTC. The encoded protein is CASSPGQGAVETQYF.

The gene calls are TRBV6-5 and TRBJ1-3; no definite D call. V shed 2 bases and J shed 9 bases, with 5 bases lying between them. Germline V gene lookup returns CDR1 MNHEY and CDR2 SVGAGI. The CDR3 has 11 residues. As DNA, the CDR3 is TGTGCCAGCAGTTACGGGTCCACCATATATTTT. This sequence encodes CASSYGSTIYF.

This clonotype was found a few times. The chain carries TRBV12-3 or TRBV12-4 and TRBJ2-7; TRBD1 is a possible D gene (6 bases). Trimming pared 3 bases from V and 0 bases from J, leaving 21 bases between. The CDR3 is 18 amino acids. Here the CDR3 DNA reads TGTGCCAGCAGTTTTGAAGCTCGAGCAGGGGCCAGCTCCTACGAGCAGTACTTC. Translating gives CASSFEARAGASSYEQYF.

This clonotype came up a few times. The chain combines TRBV27 with TRBJ2-1; 8 bases agree with TRBD2. The germline V gene has CDR1 MNHEY and CDR2 SMNVEV (reference sequence). The CDR3 spans 17 residues. Germline trimming cut 5 bases from V and 8 bases from J; bases unmatched to any gene: 17. CDR3 sequence: CASSPTGGSLILYEQFF. CDR3 sequence (DNA): TGTGCCAGCAGTCCGACGGGGGGGAGCCTGATTTTGTATGAGCAGTTCTTC.

This chain connects TRBV7-2 to TRBJ2-7, with unresolved D. The germline CDR1 and CDR2 sequences are SGHTA and FQGNSA. The germline V and J ends were trimmed by 3 bases and 12 bases, with 12 bases remaining between them. This CDR3 region has 11 residues. For the CDR3, the DNA is TGTGCCAGCAGCTTGGGCCCCAGTCGGTACTTC. Encoded protein: CASSLGPSRYF.

V gene TRBV7-2 combines with J gene TRBJ2-1; D ambiguous. The CDR3 is made up of 16 amino acids. The germline V gene encodes CDR1 SGHTA and CDR2 FQGNSA. Trimming took off 3 bases at V and 0 bases at J, with 12 bases between the two ends. This chain's CDR3 is CASSFGVVPSYNEQFF. The CDR3 DNA is TGTGCCAGCAGCTTTGGGGTAGTACCCTCCTACAATGAGCAGTTCTTC.

The CDR3 nucleotides read TGTGCCATCAGGGAGGGGAGTTCACCCCTCCACTTT. Translating gives CAIREGSSPLHF. The rearrangement uses TRBV10-3 and TRBJ1-6, with a tentative D call TRBD1 (5 bases). The V gene's germline CDR1 is ENHRY and CDR2 SYGVKD. The V gene lost 6 bases and the J gene lost 9 bases, with 9 bases spanning the gap. This CDR3 spans 12 amino acids.

This clonotype was detected many times. The V gene is TRBV29-1, the J gene TRBJ1-1; D call uncertain. Trimming left V 5 bases short and J 1 base short, with 8 bases between. The CDR3 is 12 amino acids. Germline loops: CDR1 SQVTM, CDR2 ANQGSEA. The CDR3 DNA follows: TGCAGCGTTATTGATTGGAACACTGAAGCTTTCTTT. This sequence encodes CSVIDWNTEAFF.